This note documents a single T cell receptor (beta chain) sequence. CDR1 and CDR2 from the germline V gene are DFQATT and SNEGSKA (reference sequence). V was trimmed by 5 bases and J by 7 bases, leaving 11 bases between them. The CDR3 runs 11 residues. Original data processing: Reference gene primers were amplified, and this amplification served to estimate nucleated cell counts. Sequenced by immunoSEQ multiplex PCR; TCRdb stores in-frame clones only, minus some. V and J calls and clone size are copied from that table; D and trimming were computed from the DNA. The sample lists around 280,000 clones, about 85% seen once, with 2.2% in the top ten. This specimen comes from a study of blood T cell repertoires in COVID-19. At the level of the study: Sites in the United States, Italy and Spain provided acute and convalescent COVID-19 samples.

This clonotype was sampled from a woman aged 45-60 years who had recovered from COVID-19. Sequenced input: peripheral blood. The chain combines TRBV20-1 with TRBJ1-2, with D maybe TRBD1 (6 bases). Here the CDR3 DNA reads TGCAGTGCTGCAGGGGAGGGTGGCTACACCTTC. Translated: CSAAGEGGYTF.